This T cell receptor beta chain was identified in a study of T cell responses to AZD1222 COVID-19 vaccine. TCRdb keeps only in-frame clones here, not all; method: immunoSEQ multiplex PCR. The sample carries approximately 150,000 clones, 91% recorded once. The V gene's germline CDR1 is SGHAT and CDR2 FQNNGV. The CDR3 runs to 15 residues. V trimming: 2 bases; J trimming: 7 bases; junction bases outside the gene matches: 2. Study-wide results and limits: Females outnumbered males among donors, who were mostly white British; clonal diversity was possibly underestimated.

A note on this clone: Antigen unknown.

The origin of this receptor is an adult in good health. The V and J genes are TRBV11-2 and TRBJ1-6; TRBD1 agrees at 10 bases. The source was peripheral blood, collected on day 0 of AZD1222 vaccination. This CDR3 reads CASSLTGQGNSPLHF. Here the CDR3 DNA reads TGTGCCAGCAGCTTAACGGGACAGGGGAATTCACCCCTCCACTTT.